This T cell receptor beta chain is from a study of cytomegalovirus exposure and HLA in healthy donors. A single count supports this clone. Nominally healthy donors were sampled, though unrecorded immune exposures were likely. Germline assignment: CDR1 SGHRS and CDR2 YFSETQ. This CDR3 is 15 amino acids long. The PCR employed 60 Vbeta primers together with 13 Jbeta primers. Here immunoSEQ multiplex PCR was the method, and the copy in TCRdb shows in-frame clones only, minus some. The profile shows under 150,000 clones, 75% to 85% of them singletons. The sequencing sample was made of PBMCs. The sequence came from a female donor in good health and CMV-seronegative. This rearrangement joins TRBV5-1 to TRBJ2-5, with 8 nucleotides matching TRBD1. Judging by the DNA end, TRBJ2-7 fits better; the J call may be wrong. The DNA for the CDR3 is TGCGCCAGCAGCTTGGTGACAGGGGTGGCAGACGAGCAGTACTTC. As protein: CASSLVTGVADEQYF.